This T cell receptor beta chain is from a study of blood T cells in healthy people across ages. Ten or more counts support this clonotype. Antigen specificity is unknown. The people who gave samples were healthy Caucasians from Russia, aged roughly 6 to 90. Every sample gave at least 5.5 micrograms of total RNA when it was extracted. Overall study findings and caveats: Getting older went along with TCR beta diversity per million T cells dropping roughly linearly. Both higher diversity and more naive CD4+ cells marked long-lived donors when set against aged donors.

A second PCR of roughly 6 to 12 cycles used a sample-barcoded 5' primer and a J-beta primer mix. One entry per CDR3 protein, called by TCRdb with MiXCR from the 5' RACE reads. The sample gives hundreds of thousands of distinct CDR3 sequences, about 43% of which show up once; 30% is in the top ten. The V end was cut by 0 bases, the J end by 0 bases, with 3 bases between. The length of the CDR3 is 14 residues. Germline V CDR1 and CDR2: SGHDN, FVKESK. The clonotype comes from an elderly man in good health. The V and J genes are TRBV14 and TRBJ1-3; no definite D call. The sample consisted of blood. CDR3 bases: TGTGCCAGCAGCCAAGACTTCTCTGGAAACACCATATATTTT. Protein: CASSQDFSGNTIYF.